This TCR beta chain was captured by sequencing in a study of blood T cells in healthy people across ages. Comment on this clonotype: The junction departs from germline at one end; a sequencing error may be responsible.

Germline V gene data show CDR1 as SQVTM and CDR2 as ANQGSEA. The length of the CDR3 is 11 residues. A sample-barcoded 5' primer and a J-beta primer mix were used in a second PCR of about 7 to 11 cycles. TCRdb called the 5' RACE reads again in MiXCR, with one record for every CDR3 protein. This table has 550,000 to 700,000 distinct CDR3 sequences, approximately 27% appearing once. The chain combines TRBV29-1 with TRBJ2-7, with D hard to call. The TCR comes from a woman in her seventies in good health. The sample was blood. The CDR3 sequence: CSVATVYGQYF. The CDR3 DNA reads as TGCAGCGTTGCTACGGTCTACGGGCAGTACTTC.